This T cell receptor beta chain comes out of a study of blood T cells in healthy people across ages. Study overall: Roughly one uniquely barcoded beta molecule per two T cells was captured.

After removal of 0 bases from V and 1 base from J, the junction contained 3 bases not matched to a gene. The CDR3 has 16 residues. Germline-derived CDR1 and CDR2 are SGHAT and FQNNGV. For the second PCR, which ran for about 6 to 11 cycles, a sample-barcoded 5' primer and a J-beta primer mix were used. Each cDNA molecule was tagged by a template-switch adaptor that had 12 random nucleotides. Each CDR3 protein is one row after TCRdb ran MiXCR on the 5' RACE reads. Found here are about 1.4 million distinct CDR3 sequences, approximately 59% of them singletons; the top ten hold over 6.5%. This chain connects TRBV11-2 to TRBJ2-5; 9 positions agree with TRBD2. Sequenced sample: blood. This sequence was found in a man younger than 35 in good health. DNA of the CDR3: TGTGCCAGCAGCTTAGATCGCGGGGGGGTCCAAGAGACCCAGTACTTC. Translation: CASSLDRGGVQETQYF. Complete variable domain (other parts from reference TRBV11-2 and TRBJ2-5): EAGVAQSPRYKIIEKRQSVAFWCNPISGHATLYWYQQILGQGPKLLIQFQNNGVVDDSQLPKDRFSAERLKGVDSTLKIQPAKLEDSAVYLCASSLDRGGVQETQYFGPGTRLLVL.